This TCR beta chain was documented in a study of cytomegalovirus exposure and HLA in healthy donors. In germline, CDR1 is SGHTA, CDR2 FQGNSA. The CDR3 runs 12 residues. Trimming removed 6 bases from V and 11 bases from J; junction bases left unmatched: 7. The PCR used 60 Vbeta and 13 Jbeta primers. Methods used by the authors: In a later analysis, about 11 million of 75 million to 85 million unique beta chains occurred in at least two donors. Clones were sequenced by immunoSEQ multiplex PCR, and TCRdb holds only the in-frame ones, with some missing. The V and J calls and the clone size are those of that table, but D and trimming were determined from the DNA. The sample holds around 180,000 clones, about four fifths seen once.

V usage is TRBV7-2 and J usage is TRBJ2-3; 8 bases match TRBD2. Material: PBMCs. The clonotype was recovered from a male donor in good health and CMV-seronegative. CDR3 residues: CASRRAGAQQYF. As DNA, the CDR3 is TGTGCCAGCAGGAGAGCGGGGGCTCAGCAGTATTTT.